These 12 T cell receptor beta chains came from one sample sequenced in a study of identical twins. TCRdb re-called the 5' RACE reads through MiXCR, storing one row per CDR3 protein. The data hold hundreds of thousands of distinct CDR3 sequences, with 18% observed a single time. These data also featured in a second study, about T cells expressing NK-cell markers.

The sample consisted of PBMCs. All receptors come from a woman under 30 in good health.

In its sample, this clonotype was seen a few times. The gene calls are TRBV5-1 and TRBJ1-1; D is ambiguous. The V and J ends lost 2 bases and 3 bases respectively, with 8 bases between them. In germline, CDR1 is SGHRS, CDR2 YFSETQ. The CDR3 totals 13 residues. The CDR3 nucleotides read TGCGCCAGCAGCTTTAAGGTGGACACTGAAGCTTTCTTT. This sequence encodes CASSFKVDTEAFF.

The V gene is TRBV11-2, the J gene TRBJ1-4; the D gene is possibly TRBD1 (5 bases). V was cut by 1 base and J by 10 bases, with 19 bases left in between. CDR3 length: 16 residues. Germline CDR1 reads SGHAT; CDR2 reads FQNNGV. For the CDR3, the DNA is TGTGCCAGCAGCTTAGTGATGGTGGGGCCCGGGGGAAAACTGTTTTTT. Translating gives CASSLVMVGPGGKLFF.

The CDR3 DNA is TGTGCCAGCAGCTTAGAGCCGGACAGGGTCCATGGCTACACCTTC. It codes for CASSLEPDRVHGYTF. The chain recombines TRBV7-6 with TRBJ1-2; the match to TRBD1 covers 8 bases. This CDR3 has 15 amino acids. With V trimmed by 1 base and J by 6 bases, 7 bases remained unmatched. Germline CDR1 is SGHVS and CDR2 is FNYEAQ. Complete variable domain (other parts from reference TRBV7-6 and TRBJ1-2): GAGVSQSPRYKVTKRGQDVALRCDPISGHVSLYWYRQALGQGPEFLTYFNYEAQQDKSGLPNDRFSAERPEGSISTLTIQRTEQRDSAMYRCASSLEPDRVHGYTFGSGTRLTVV.

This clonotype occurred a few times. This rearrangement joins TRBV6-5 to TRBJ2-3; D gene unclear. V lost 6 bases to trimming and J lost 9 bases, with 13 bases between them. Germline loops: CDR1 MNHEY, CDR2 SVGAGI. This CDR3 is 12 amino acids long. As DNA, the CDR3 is TGTGCCAGCAGAAACCCGGTTGGGACGCAGTATTTT. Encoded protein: CASRNPVGTQYF.

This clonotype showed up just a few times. The CDR3 here is CASSVFPRETQYF. The CDR3 DNA follows: TGTGCCAGCAGCGTCTTTCCCCGAGAGACCCAGTACTTC. This chain connects TRBV6-1 to TRBJ2-5; no definite D call. The CDR3 sequence is 13 residues long. V was shortened by 6 bases and J by 4 bases, with 12 bases between the two germline ends. Germline V lookup: CDR1 MNHNS, CDR2 SASEGT.

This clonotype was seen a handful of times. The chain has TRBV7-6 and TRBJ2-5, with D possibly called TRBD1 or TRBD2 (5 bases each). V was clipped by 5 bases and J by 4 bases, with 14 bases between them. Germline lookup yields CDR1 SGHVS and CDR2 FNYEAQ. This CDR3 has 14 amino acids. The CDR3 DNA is TGTGCCAGCAGCCCTCGGGGCCTAGGAGAGACCCAGTACTTC. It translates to CASSPRGLGETQYF.

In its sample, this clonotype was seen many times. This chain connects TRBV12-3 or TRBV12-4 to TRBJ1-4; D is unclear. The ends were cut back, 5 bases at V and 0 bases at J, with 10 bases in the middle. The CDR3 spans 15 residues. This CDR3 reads CASSSRTATNEKLFF. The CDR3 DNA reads TGTGCCAGCAGTAGTAGGACTGCAACTAATGAAAAACTGTTTTTT.

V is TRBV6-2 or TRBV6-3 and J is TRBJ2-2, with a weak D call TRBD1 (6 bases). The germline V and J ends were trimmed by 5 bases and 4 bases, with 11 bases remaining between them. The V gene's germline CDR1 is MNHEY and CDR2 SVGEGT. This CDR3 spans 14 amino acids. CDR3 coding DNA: TGTGCCAGCAGTCCAACAGGGTTCACCGGGGAGCTGTTTTTT. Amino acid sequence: CASSPTGFTGELFF.

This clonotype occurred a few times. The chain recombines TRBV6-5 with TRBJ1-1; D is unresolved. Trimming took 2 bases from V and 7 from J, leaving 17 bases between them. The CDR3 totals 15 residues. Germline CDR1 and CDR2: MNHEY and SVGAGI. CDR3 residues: CASSYNGGRAGEAFF. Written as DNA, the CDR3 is TGTGCCAGCAGTTACAACGGTGGGAGGGCTGGTGAAGCTTTCTTT.

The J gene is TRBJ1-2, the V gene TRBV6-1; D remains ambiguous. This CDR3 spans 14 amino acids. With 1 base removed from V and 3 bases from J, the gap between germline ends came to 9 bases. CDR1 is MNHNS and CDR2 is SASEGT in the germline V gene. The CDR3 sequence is CASSEGTSHYGYTF. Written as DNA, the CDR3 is TGTGCCAGCAGTGAAGGAACGTCACACTATGGCTACACCTTC.

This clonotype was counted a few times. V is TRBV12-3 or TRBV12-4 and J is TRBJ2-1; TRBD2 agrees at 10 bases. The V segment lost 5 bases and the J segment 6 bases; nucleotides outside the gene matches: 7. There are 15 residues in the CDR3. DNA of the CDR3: TGTGCCAGCAGTAGAGCGGGAGGGGGGGGCAATGAGCAGTTCTTC. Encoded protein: CASSRAGGGGNEQFF.

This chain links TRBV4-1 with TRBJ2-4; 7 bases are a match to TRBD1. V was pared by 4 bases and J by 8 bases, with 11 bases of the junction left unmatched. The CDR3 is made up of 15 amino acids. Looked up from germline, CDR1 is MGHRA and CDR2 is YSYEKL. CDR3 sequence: CASSRDTGVRDIQYF. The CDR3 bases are TGCGCCAGCAGCCGAGATACAGGGGTAAGGGACATTCAGTACTTC.